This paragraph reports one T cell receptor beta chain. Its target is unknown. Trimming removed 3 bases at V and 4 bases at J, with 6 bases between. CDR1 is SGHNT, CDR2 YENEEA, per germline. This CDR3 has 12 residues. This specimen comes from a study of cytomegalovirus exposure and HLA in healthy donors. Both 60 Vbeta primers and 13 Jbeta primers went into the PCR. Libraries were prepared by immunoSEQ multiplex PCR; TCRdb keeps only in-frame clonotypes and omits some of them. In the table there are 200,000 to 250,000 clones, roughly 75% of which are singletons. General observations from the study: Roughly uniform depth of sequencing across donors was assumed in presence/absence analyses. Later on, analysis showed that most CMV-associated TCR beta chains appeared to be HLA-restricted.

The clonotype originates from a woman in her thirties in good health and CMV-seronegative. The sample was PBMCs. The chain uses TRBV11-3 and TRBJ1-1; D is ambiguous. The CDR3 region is CASSFPGTEAFF. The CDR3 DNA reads TGTGCCAGCAGCTTCCCAGGCACTGAAGCTTTCTTT.